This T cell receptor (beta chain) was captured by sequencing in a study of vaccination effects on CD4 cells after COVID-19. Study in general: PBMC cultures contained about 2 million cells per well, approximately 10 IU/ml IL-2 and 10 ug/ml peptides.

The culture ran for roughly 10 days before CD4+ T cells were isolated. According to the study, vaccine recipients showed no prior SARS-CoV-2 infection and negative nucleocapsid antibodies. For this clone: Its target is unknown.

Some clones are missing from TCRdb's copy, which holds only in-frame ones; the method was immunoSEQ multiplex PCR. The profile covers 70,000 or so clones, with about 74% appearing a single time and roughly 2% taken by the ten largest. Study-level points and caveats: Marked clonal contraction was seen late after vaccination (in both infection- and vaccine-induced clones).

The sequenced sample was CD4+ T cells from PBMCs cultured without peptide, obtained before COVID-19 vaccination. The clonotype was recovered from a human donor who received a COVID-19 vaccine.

CDR3 nucleotide sequence: TGCGCCAGCAGCTCCACCCTCACAGGGGGCCATGAAAAACTGTTTTTT. Translating it yields CASSSTLTGGHEKLFF. This chain joins TRBV5-1 and TRBJ1-4, with 9 bases matching TRBD1. CDR3 length: 16 residues. Germline CDR1 reads SGHRS; CDR2 reads YFSETQ. Trimming took 3 bases from V and 6 from J; bases not matched to a gene: 9.